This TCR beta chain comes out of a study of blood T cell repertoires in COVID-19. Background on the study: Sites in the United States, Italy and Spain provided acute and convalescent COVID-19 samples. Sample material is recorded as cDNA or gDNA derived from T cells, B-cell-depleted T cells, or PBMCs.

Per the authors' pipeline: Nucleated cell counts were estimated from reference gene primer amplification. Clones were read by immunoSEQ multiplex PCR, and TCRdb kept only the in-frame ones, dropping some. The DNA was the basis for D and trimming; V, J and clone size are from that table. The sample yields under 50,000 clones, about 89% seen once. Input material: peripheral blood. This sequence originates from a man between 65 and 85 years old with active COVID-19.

The CDR3 region is CASSPVLEKLFF. The CDR3 region has the DNA TGTGCCAGCAGCCCGGTGCTTGAAAAACTGTTTTTT. The chain combines TRBV12-3 or TRBV12-4 with TRBJ1-4, with D uncertain. Trimming left V 6 bases short and J 7 bases short, with 9 bases between. This CDR3 contains 12 residues.